This section outlines one T cell receptor beta chain sequence together with its context. The germline V gene encodes CDR1 MDHEN and CDR2 SYDVKM. The ends were cut back, 7 bases at V and 4 bases at J, with 17 bases in the middle. The CDR3 consists of 15 residues. This sample was included in a study of T cell changes during pregnancy in multiple sclerosis. The data were produced by immunoSEQ multiplex PCR, yet TCRdb's version contains in-frame clones alone and is incomplete. The data show 25,000 to 30,000 clones, about 93% seen once. The J gene is TRBJ1-5, the V gene TRBV28, with D possibly being TRBD1 (5 bases). Sequencing used CD4+ T cells from peripheral blood mononuclear cells, obtained after pregnancy. The TCR originated in a female donor with multiple sclerosis, enrolled in a pregnancy study. The CDR3: CASTPSGDGNQPQHF. For the CDR3, the DNA is TGTGCCAGCACCCCATCGGGGGACGGGAATCAGCCCCAGCATTTT.